Below, 5 T cell receptor beta chains from the same sample are listed, as sequenced in a study of blood T cell repertoires in COVID-19 (dated by TCRdb to the early 2020s). Receptor amplification or capture employed the immunoSEQ multiplex PCR assay. This is the immuneACCESS table as TCRdb keeps it, with only in-frame sequences that have V and J called. A part of the clones is gone; compared with another copy, unresolved V genes explain less than half, and the rest is unexplained. The sample has approximately 360,000 clones on record, 90% of them singletons. The ten largest clones represent around 7% of the sample. Sequencing was done on a sample of peripheral blood. These receptors originate from a man aged 18 to 35 with active or convalescent COVID-19.

The gene calls are TRBV6-5 and TRBJ2-1; 8 nucleotides agree with TRBD1. CDR1 and CDR2 (germline): MNHEY, SVGAGI. This CDR3 is 15 amino acids long. V shed 5 bases, J shed 0 bases, and the junction held 3 bases outside the gene matches. The CDR3: CASSRGQVSYNEQFF. The CDR3 bases are TGTGCCAGCAGTCGGGGACAGGTCTCCTACAATGAGCAGTTCTTC.

This sequence joins TRBV7-9 and TRBJ1-5; no reliable D call. The germline V gene encodes CDR1 SEHNR and CDR2 FQNEAQ (reference sequence). This CDR3 comprises 14 residues. Trimming shortened V by 2 bases and J by 7 bases, and 12 bases separated the two germline ends. CDR3 protein: CASSLSPARQPQHF. The CDR3 region has the DNA TGTGCCAGCAGCTTAAGCCCGGCCAGGCAGCCCCAGCATTTT.

This chain joins TRBV19 and TRBJ2-5, with 11 bases matching TRBD1. Looked up from germline, CDR1 is LNHDA and CDR2 is SQIVND (reference sequence). The CDR3 runs to 16 residues. With 1 base clipped from V and 3 bases from J, the junction kept 4 bases outside the gene matches. This CDR3 is CASSIALGQGEETQYF. As DNA, the CDR3 is TGTGCCAGTAGTATAGCCCTGGGACAGGGGGAAGAGACCCAGTACTTC.

The chain uses TRBV10-1 and TRBJ1-1; TRBD1 is a possible D gene (6 bases). V was pared by 7 bases and J by 11 bases, with 23 bases between. In germline, CDR1 is WNHNN, CDR2 SYGVQD (reference sequence). The CDR3 consists of 14 residues. In nucleotides, the CDR3 is TGCGCCAGCAAACCAACGACAGGCCCCATGGGTGCTTTCTTT. Protein: CASKPTTGPMGAFF.

The chain carries TRBV4-3 and TRBJ1-6; 7 bases line up with TRBD1. Germline values: CDR1 LGHNA, CDR2 YSLEER. This CDR3 has 15 residues. J lost 9 bases, V lost 0 bases, and 5 bases had no gene match. The CDR3 spells CASSQDETGTSPLHF. CDR3 DNA sequence: TGCGCCAGCAGCCAAGATGAGACAGGGACTTCACCCCTCCACTTT.